This T cell receptor beta chain was sequenced for a study of T cells in Graves' hyperthyroidism and ophthalmopathy (dated by TCRdb to about 2019). Background for the entire study: Peripheral blood was collected at initial diagnosis, before any treatment. To identify TCR V-J signatures that set the groups apart, the researchers used a discovery cohort of 90 to 100 patients, made up of around 42 with Graves' ophthalmopathy and some 58 with stable Graves' hyperthyroidism. Whether ophthalmopathy could be predicted prospectively was tested in an independent validation cohort made up of some 20 hyperthyroidism patients plus 17 patients who later progressed to ophthalmopathy. The 90 or so discovery patients were randomly split 7:3 into training and test sets. The study also compared thyroid tissue and blood T-cell repertoires from roughly six Graves' hyperthyroidism patients. After blood sampling, hyperthyroidism patients were treated with methimazole at a starting dose of 30 mg daily, and ophthalmopathy patients were treated with high-dose intravenous methylprednisolone. TCR Vbeta CDR3 sequencing of 135 peripheral blood samples (around 45 ophthalmopathy, about 74 hyperthyroidism and some 17 progressor patients) is reported in the paper.

TCR beta CDR3 regions were amplified from RNA transcripts. The first round of RT-PCR for the TCR CDR3 was performed with the HTBI primer set and the Qiagen OneStep RT-PCR kit. A second multiplex PCR round built the libraries, followed by size selection and purification. Sequencing of the libraries was done on an Illumina HiSeq2000 using paired-end 100 bp reads. As for the authors' bioinformatics: SOAPnuke was used to process the raw data, with reads discarded if the reads contained adapters or uncalled bases, had a mean Phred below 15, or lacked an exact constant-primer or identifier match. COPE v1.2.5 was used to merge high-quality paired reads, and clonotypes were defined as unique nucleotide sequences. MiTCR v1.1 was used to align clonotypes to the IMGT TRBV, TRBD and TRBJ reference segments. The analysis was restricted to V-J combinations with a frequency above 0.0001, which together covered 99.2% of the repertoires. A TCS score was defined as the ratio of F50 (clonal expansion) to E x V (chaos), with BLOSUM62-based TCRdist applied between CDR3 peptides within each V-J. Welch's t-statistics and random forest reduced fewer than 550 V-J features to about 13, which were used in a naive Bayes classifier (R e1071). Thyroid-blood repertoire similarity was quantified with the Morisita-Horn index. The public reads were reanalyzed by TCRdb: fastp trimming at Q25, MiXCR alignment, in-frame beta chains only. A single entry per CDR3 protein holds the most common genes and DNA from its merged rows. TCRdb's processing, not the authors', yielded these V and J calls. The sample table holds roughly 560,000 distinct CDR3 sequences, of which around 15% were seen once. The ten largest clones represent about 4.5% of the sample.

Moderately to severely active disease, a Clinical Activity Score of at least 3, a NOSPECS grade of at least 4, and a duration under 3 months were present in ophthalmopathy patients. Patients with uncontrolled infections, other autoimmune diseases, pregnancy or lactation were excluded. Clinical symptoms, serum thyroxine and TRAb, thyroid ultrasound, and orbital computed tomography formed the basis for the diagnoses. PBMCs were isolated from roughly 10 ml of fresh peripheral blood by Ficoll-Paque density gradient centrifugation. Trizol reagent was used to extract total RNA, and RNA quality was then checked on an Agilent 2100 Bioanalyzer. This clonotype came up many times. It lacks a known antigen. No per-base quality is available; no much larger clone lies one base away. Points the paper makes about the study in general: A 13 V-J signature model separated ophthalmopathy from stable hyperthyroidism, with around 91% sensitivity and 81.08% specificity in cross-validation and 80%/75% in testing. In validation, the model predicted progression to ophthalmopathy with 55% to 71% sensitivity and around 72% specificity, a median of around six months before onset. Most expanded thyroid clonotypes (frequency above 0.001) were also detected in blood, a finding suggesting that blood repertoires may reflect thyroid immune responses. No statistical method was used to fix the sample size in advance, and group allocation was not hidden from the investigators.

Cut back by 3 bases and 1 base, the V and J ends lie 7 bases apart. According to the germline V gene, CDR1 reads SNHLY and CDR2 reads FYNNEI. The CDR3, cysteine through phenylalanine, is 14 amino acids long. Only the CDR3 portion is preserved as DNA: 42 bases, with reading frame beginning at the first base. This receptor was taken from a woman in her 40s with Graves' ophthalmopathy. Recombination joined TRBV2 with TRBJ1-5; the D gene is unclear. The sample was blood. CDR3 protein: CASSDGVSNQPQHF. The DNA sequence is TGTGCCAGCAGTGATGGGGTGAGCAATCAGCCCCAGCATTTT.